The next 30 T cell receptor beta chains were all read from a single sample in a study of control samples from healthy donors and cancer patients. Assay: immunoSEQ multiplex PCR; the TCRdb copy retains only in-frame clones and omits some. The sample consists of around 100,000 clones, 75% to 90% of them appearing once. The sequenced sample consisted of blood. The origin of the receptors is a man aged 30 to 39 in good health.

The CDR3 spells CASSVYAGAYNEQFF. CDR3 sequence (DNA): TGTGCCAGCAGCGTATATGCGGGAGCCTACAATGAGCAGTTCTTC. The V and J genes are TRBV9 and TRBJ2-1; 7 bases fit TRBD2. This CDR3 has 15 amino acids. V lost 1 base to trimming and J lost 2 bases; unmatched junction nucleotides: 3. CDR1 SGDLS and CDR2 YYNGEE come from the germline V gene.

This chain joins TRBV6-2 or TRBV6-3 and TRBJ2-7, with TRBD1 matching over 10 bases. The CDR3 runs 16 residues. Unmatched junction bases numbered 9, after V lost 6 bases and J lost 1 base. Per germline, CDR1 MNHEY and CDR2 SVGEGT. The CDR3 DNA reads as TGTGCCAGCAGCCGCACGACAGGGGGCTTTTCCTACGAGCAGTACGTC. Translated: CASSRTTGGFSYEQYV.

The rearrangement joins TRBV4-2 to TRBJ1-1; D uncertain. CDR1 is LGHNA, CDR2 YNFKEQ, per germline. This CDR3 has 13 amino acids. With 1 base removed from V and 6 bases from J, the gap between germline ends came to 9 bases. The CDR3 region has the DNA TGTGCCAGCAGCCAAGTTGTTGGCCCTGAAGCTTTCTTT. Translating it yields CASSQVVGPEAFF.

This sequence joins TRBV28 and TRBJ2-7; 9 nucleotides align to TRBD2. CDR1 is MDHEN, CDR2 SYDVKM, per germline. This CDR3 has 17 residues. J lost 0 bases, V lost 8 bases, and 14 bases had no gene match. The CDR3 DNA follows: TGTGCCAGCCGCCATGGGGCTAGCGGGATGGACTCCTACGAGCAGTACTTC. Translated, it gives CASRHGASGMDSYEQYF.

This chain links TRBV10-3 with TRBJ2-1, with D perhaps matching TRBD1 or TRBD2 (5 bases each). The CDR3 is 17 residues long. Trimming cost V 3 bases and J 9 bases, with 24 bases left between them. Germline CDR1 and CDR2: ENHRY and SYGVKD. The CDR3 sequence: CAISESVGPGPSFEQFF. CDR3 DNA: TGTGCCATCAGTGAATCCGTGGGACCAGGGCCCTCCTTTGAGCAGTTCTTC.

The chain couples TRBV7-2 to TRBJ1-1; 8 bases fit TRBD1. The V and J ends lost 5 bases and 1 base, in that order; junction bases with no gene match: 6. This CDR3 contains 15 residues. CDR1 and CDR2 (germline): SGHTA, FQGNSA. CDR3 bases: TGTGCCAGCAGCGGGCGACAGGGGAGGAACACTGAAGCTTTCTTT. Residues: CASSGRQGRNTEAFF.

The rearrangement joins TRBV4-1 to TRBJ1-5; possible D gene TRBD1, 5 bases. The CDR3 is 17 residues long. The V gene lost 1 base and the J gene lost 4 bases, with 17 bases spanning the gap. Germline V gene data show CDR1 as MGHRA and CDR2 as YSYEKL. The CDR3: CASSQGGRGPWNQPQHF. CDR3 DNA sequence: TGCGCCAGCAGCCAAGGGGGGAGGGGCCCATGGAATCAGCCCCAGCATTTT.

The chain combines TRBV19 with TRBJ2-7; D perhaps matches TRBD2 (6 bases). V was cut by 4 bases and J by 6 bases, with 22 bases left in between. This CDR3 has 16 residues. The germline V gene has CDR1 LNHDA and CDR2 SQIVND (reference sequence). In DNA, the CDR3 is TGTGCCAGTAGTACAAACCTAAAGACTAGTTTGTCCGAGCAGTACTTC. As protein: CASSTNLKTSLSEQYF.

The CDR3 bases are TGTGCCTGGAGTACCGGGGGCTATGGCTACACCTTC. Protein product: CAWSTGGYGYTF. This chain joins TRBV30 and TRBJ1-2, with D perhaps TRBD1 (5 bases). Germline V CDR1 and CDR2: GTSNPN, SVGIG (reference sequence). The CDR3 totals 12 residues. V lost 2 bases and J 4 bases, leaving 8 bases between the germline ends.

The chain employs TRBV19 and TRBJ2-5, with a tentative D call TRBD1 (6 bases). Trimming stripped 1 base from V and 6 bases from J, with 9 bases between. Germline V gene lookup returns CDR1 LNHDA and CDR2 SQIVND (reference sequence). The CDR3 has 13 amino acids. The DNA for the CDR3 is TGTGCCAGTAGTATAGGGGGGCAAAAGACCCAGTACTTC. It translates to CASSIGGQKTQYF.

This chain links TRBV29-1 with TRBJ1-1; D ambiguous. Germline V lookup: CDR1 SQVTM, CDR2 ANQGSEA. This CDR3 has 13 residues. V was pared by 4 bases and J by 0 bases, with 9 bases between. The DNA for the CDR3 is TGCAGCGTTGGGGCCAATTTGAACACTGAAGCTTTCTTT. Its protein is CSVGANLNTEAFF.

DNA of the CDR3: TGTGCCACCAGTGATTTATGGGGTGGGGAGCAGTTCTTC. Translated: CATSDLWGGEQFF. This chain uses TRBV24-1 with TRBJ2-1; D gene uncertain. This CDR3 is built from 13 residues. CDR1 is KGHDR and CDR2 is SFDVKD in the germline V gene. Trimming removed 1 base from V and 10 bases from J, with 10 bases in between.

This chain connects TRBV5-6 to TRBJ2-3; TRBD2 matches 8 bases. The junction had 6 bases not matched to a gene; V was cut back by 6 bases and J by 3 bases. Looked up from germline, CDR1 is SGHDT and CDR2 is YYEEEE. The CDR3 has 14 residues. The CDR3 DNA reads TGTGCCAGCACGGTCGGCGGGGGGACAGATACGCAGTATTTT. Translation gives CASTVGGGTDTQYF.

The V call is TRBV5-8, the J call TRBJ1-4; no clear D. The V and J ends lost 2 bases and 5 bases respectively, with 10 bases between them. Germline V gene lookup returns CDR1 SGHTS and CDR2 YDEGEE. The CDR3 spans 14 residues. CDR3 sequence reads: CASSFRSVNEKLFF. CDR3 coding DNA: TGTGCCAGCAGCTTTAGGTCGGTCAATGAAAAACTGTTTTTT.

This chain joins TRBV30 and TRBJ2-7; D possibly corresponds to TRBD1 (6 bases). The CDR3 covers 13 residues. V was shortened by 5 bases and J by 4 bases, with 15 bases between the two germline ends. Germline V CDR1 and CDR2: GTSNPN, SVGIG (reference sequence). CDR3 loop: CAWSMGAWYEQYF. The CDR3 bases are TGTGCCTGGTCTATGGGGGCGTGGTACGAGCAGTACTTC.

The chain is built from TRBV24-1 and TRBJ2-3; perhaps D is TRBD1 or TRBD2 (5 bases each). Germline V gene data show CDR1 as KGHDR and CDR2 as SFDVKD. V gave up 9 bases and J gave up 0 bases, with 9 bases separating them. This CDR3 has 13 amino acids. In DNA form, the CDR3 reads TGTGCCACCGGGACGCCTAGCACAGATACGCAGTATTTT. Amino acids: CATGTPSTDTQYF.

The chain uses TRBV2 and TRBJ1-6, with 8 bases matching TRBD1. CDR3 length: 14 residues. Per the germline V gene, CDR1 is SNHLY and CDR2 is FYNNEI. V was pared by 8 bases and J by 6 bases, with 6 bases of the junction left unmatched. This CDR3 is CASARTGSNSPLHF. DNA for the CDR3: TGTGCCAGCGCTAGGACAGGGAGTAATTCACCCCTCCACTTT.

This sequence joins TRBV16 and TRBJ1-1; no clear D. This CDR3 region has 15 residues. V shed 3 bases and J shed 2 bases, with 13 bases lying between them. Germline CDR1 is KGHSY and CDR2 is FQNENV. Here the CDR3 reads CASSQEYGFNTEAFF. As DNA, the CDR3 is TGTGCCAGCAGCCAGGAGTATGGGTTCAACACTGAAGCTTTCTTT.

V and J are TRBV6-1 and TRBJ1-4; D is perhaps TRBD1 (6 bases). V dropped 2 bases and J dropped 8 bases, with 21 bases sitting between them. Germline lookup yields CDR1 MNHNS and CDR2 SASEGT. The CDR3 runs 17 residues. The CDR3 sequence is CASSESRSRGASEKLFF. Written as DNA, the CDR3 is TGTGCCAGCAGTGAAAGTCGGTCCAGGGGAGCTTCAGAAAAACTGTTTTTT.

This rearrangement joins TRBV18 to TRBJ2-5, with TRBD1 matching over 7 bases. V shed 5 bases, J shed 5 bases, and the junction held 5 bases outside the gene matches. The CDR3 runs 13 residues. Germline values: CDR1 KGHSH, CDR2 LQKENI. As DNA, the CDR3 is TGTGCCAGCTCAAGGGACAGCGGCGAGACCCAGTACTTC. It yields the protein CASSRDSGETQYF. Complete variable domain (other parts from reference TRBV18 and TRBJ2-5): NAGVMQNPRHLVRRRGQEARLRCSPMKGHSHVYWYRQLPEEGLKFMVYLQKENIIDESGMPKERFSAEFPKEGPSILRIQQVVRGDSAAYFCASSRDSGETQYFGPGTRLLVL.

The J gene is TRBJ2-1, the V gene TRBV10-2; no firm D call. The V and J ends lost 3 bases and 8 bases respectively, with 14 bases between them. CDR3 length: 14 amino acids. Per the germline V gene, CDR1 is WSHSY and CDR2 is SAAADI. The DNA of the CDR3 is TGCGCCAGCAGTGAAGGCTTGCTTTGGGATGAGCAGTTCTTC. It specifies CASSEGLLWDEQFF.

With respect to this clone: One junction end disagrees with the germline gene, perhaps due to a read error. The rearrangement links TRBV4-1 to TRBJ1-2; tentative D call: TRBD1 (5 bases). The CDR3 sequence is 16 residues long. Germline V gives CDR1 MGHRA, CDR2 YSYEKL. The CDR3 sequence: CASGQERQDKVNGYTF. CDR3 in DNA: TGCGCCAGCGGCCAAGAAAGGCAGGACAAAGTTAATGGCTACACCTTC.

The gene calls are TRBV30 and TRBJ1-1; tentatively, D is TRBD1 (5 bases). The V and J ends lost 3 bases and 1 base respectively, with 6 bases between them. This CDR3 has 12 residues. Germline V gene lookup returns CDR1 GTSNPN and CDR2 SVGIG (reference sequence). The CDR3 DNA follows: TGTGCCTGGAGGGGGGGGAACACTGAAGCTTTCTTT. It translates to CAWRGGNTEAFF. The variable domain in full, completed from reference TRBV30 and TRBJ1-1, reads SQTIHQWPATLVQPVGSPLSLECTVEGTSNPNLYWYRQAAGRGLQLLFYSVGIGQISSEVPQNLSASRPQDRQFILSSKKLLLSDSGFYLCAWRGGNTEAFFGQGTRLTVV.

The chain couples TRBV7-2 to TRBJ2-7; 10 nucleotides agree with TRBD2. J was trimmed by 6 bases and V by 3 bases; bases with no gene match: 11. Germline V CDR1 and CDR2: SGHTA, FQGNSA. The CDR3 is 16 residues long. CDR3 sequence: CASSFRLAGGRGEQYF. In nucleotides, the CDR3 is TGTGCCAGCAGCTTTAGACTAGCGGGCGGAAGGGGCGAGCAGTACTTC.

This sequence joins TRBV27 and TRBJ2-3, with no clear D. V was shortened by 5 bases and J by 4 bases, with 19 bases between the two germline ends. This CDR3 is 16 amino acids long. CDR1 and CDR2 from the germline V gene are MNHEY and SMNVEV (reference sequence). The CDR3 DNA reads as TGTGCCAGCAGTCCTCTACAAGGACCCGTGGCAGATACGCAGTATTTT. This translates into CASSPLQGPVADTQYF.

The chain links TRBV5-4 to TRBJ2-1; the match to TRBD2 covers 7 bases. Germline CDR1 and CDR2: SGHNT and YYREEE (reference sequence). This CDR3 contains 17 residues. V dropped 0 bases and J dropped 3; count of bases not matched to a gene: 9. The CDR3 coding sequence is TGTGCCAGCAGCTTGGCCAAGTTAGCGGGCGACTACAATGAGCAGTTCTTC. As protein: CASSLAKLAGDYNEQFF.

CDR3 sequence (DNA): TGTGCCAGCAGCCCAACTGAGGTTTGGGTTAATGAGCAGTTCTTC. This gives the protein CASSPTEVWVNEQFF. V is TRBV28 and J is TRBJ2-1; no definite D call. Trimming took 6 bases from V and 7 from J, leaving 19 bases between them. The CDR3 is 15 amino acids. Per germline, CDR1 MDHEN and CDR2 SYDVKM.

The chain is built from TRBV4-3 and TRBJ2-7; TRBD1 aligns across 7 bases. The CDR3 covers 13 residues. Germline V gene data show CDR1 as LGHNA and CDR2 as YSLEER. V gave up 4 bases and J gave up 3 bases; unmatched junction bases: 3. The CDR3 sequence: CASSLRQGYEQYF. DNA of the CDR3: TGCGCCAGCAGCCTTCGACAGGGCTACGAGCAGTACTTC.

Only one count was recorded for this clone. The chain is built from TRBV30 and TRBJ1-5; D is possibly TRBD1 (6 bases). The CDR3 totals 13 residues. V lost 3 bases to trimming and J lost 6 bases, with 12 bases between them. Looked up from germline, CDR1 is GTSNPN and CDR2 is SVGIG (reference sequence). Here the CDR3 DNA reads TGTGCCTGGAGGACAGGCGAAGGTCAGCCCCAGCATTTT. It encodes CAWRTGEGQPQHF.

The chain combines TRBV7-8 with TRBJ1-1; D ambiguous. The ends were cut back, 6 bases at V and 1 base at J, with 9 bases in the middle. The CDR3 is 13 amino acids. Germline V CDR1 and CDR2: SGHVS, FQNEAQ. DNA of the CDR3: TGTGCCAGCAGGGCGGGGAGGAACACTGAAGCTTTCTTT. Its protein product is CASRAGRNTEAFF.